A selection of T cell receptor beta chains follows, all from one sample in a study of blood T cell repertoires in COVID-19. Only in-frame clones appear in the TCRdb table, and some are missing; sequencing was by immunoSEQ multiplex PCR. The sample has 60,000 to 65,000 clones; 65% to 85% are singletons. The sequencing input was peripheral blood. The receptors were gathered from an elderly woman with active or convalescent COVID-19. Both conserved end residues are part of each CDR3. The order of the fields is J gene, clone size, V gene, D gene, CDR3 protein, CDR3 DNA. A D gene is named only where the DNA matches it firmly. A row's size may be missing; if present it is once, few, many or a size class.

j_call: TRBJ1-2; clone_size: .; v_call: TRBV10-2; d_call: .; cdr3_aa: CASRDVGAYGYTF; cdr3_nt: TGCGCCAGCAGGGACGTTGGGGCCTATGGCTACACCTTC
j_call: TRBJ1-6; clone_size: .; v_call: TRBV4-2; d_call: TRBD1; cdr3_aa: CASSRGQGDNSPLHF; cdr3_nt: TGTGCCAGCAGCCGAGGACAGGGGGATAATTCACCCCTCCACTTT
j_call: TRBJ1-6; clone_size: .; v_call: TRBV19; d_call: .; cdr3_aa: CASSVSGSTYNSPLHF; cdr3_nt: TGTGCCAGTAGCGTCTCGGGGTCCACCTATAATTCACCCCTCCACTTT
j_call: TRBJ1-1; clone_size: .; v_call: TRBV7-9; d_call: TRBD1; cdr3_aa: CASSSDRQGEAFF; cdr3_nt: TGTGCCAGCAGCTCAGATCGACAGGGCGAAGCTTTCTTT
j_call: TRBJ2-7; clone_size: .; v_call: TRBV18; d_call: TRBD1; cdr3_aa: CASSQDRGLSDEQYF; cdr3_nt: TGTGCCAGCTCACAAGACAGGGGGCTTTCAGACGAGCAGTACTTC
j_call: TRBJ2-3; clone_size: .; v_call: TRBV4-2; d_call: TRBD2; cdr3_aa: CASSQGEAGGADTQYF; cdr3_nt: TGTGCCAGCAGCCAAGGAGAAGCGGGGGGGGCAGATACGCAGTATTTT
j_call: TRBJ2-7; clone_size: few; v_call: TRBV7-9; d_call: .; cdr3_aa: CASSQAGGTAYEQYF; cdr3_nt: TGTGCCAGCAGCCAAGCAGGGGGGACAGCCTACGAGCAGTACTTC
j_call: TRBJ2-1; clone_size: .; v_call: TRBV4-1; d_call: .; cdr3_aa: CASREDTLQNNEQFF; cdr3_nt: TGCGCCAGCAGAGAGGACACACTGCAAAACAATGAGCAGTTCTTC
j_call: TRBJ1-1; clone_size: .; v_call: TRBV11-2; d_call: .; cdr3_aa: CASSPQGHLNTEAFF; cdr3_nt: TGTGCCAGCAGCCCCCAGGGACATCTGAACACTGAAGCTTTCTTT
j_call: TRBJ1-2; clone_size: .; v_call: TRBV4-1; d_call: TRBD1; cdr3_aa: CASSQDNDYGQGARGYTF; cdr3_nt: TGCGCCAGCAGCCAAGATAACGATTATGGACAGGGGGCGCGCGGCTACACCTTC
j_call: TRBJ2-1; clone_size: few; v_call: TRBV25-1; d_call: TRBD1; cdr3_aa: CASSPRDRESNEQFF; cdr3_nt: TGTGCCAGCAGTCCCCGGGACAGGGAAAGCAATGAGCAGTTCTTC
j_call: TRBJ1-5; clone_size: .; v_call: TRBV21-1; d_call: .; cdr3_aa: CASSKAGRRVAYQPQHF; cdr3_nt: TGTGCCAGCAGCAAAGCGGGGCGGAGGGTAGCGTATCAGCCCCAGCATTTT